This TCR beta chain was identified in a study of blood T cell repertoires in COVID-19. Whole-study context: Samples taken during acute and convalescent COVID-19 were collected in the United States, Italy and Spain. The cDNA or gDNA used as material had been derived from T cells, B-cell-depleted T cells, or PBMCs.

Original processing notes: Estimation of nucleated cell counts was performed using reference gene primer amplification. Libraries were prepared by immunoSEQ multiplex PCR; TCRdb keeps only in-frame clonotypes and omits some of them. That table is the source of V, J and clone size, and D and trimming were worked out from the DNA. The table includes some 140,000 clones, around 82% detected once. Participants' own reports of clinical history determined their cohort assignment. The V end lost 4 bases, the J end lost 3 bases, and 16 bases lay between the germline ends. The CDR3 is 16 residues long. Germline V gene data show CDR1 as LNHDA and CDR2 as SQIVND (reference sequence).

V usage is TRBV19 and J usage is TRBJ1-5, with D maybe TRBD1 (6 bases). The source material was PBMCs or T cells enriched from blood (not recorded which). This clonotype originated in a man aged 40-49 years with acute COVID-19. CDR3 DNA sequence: TGTGCCAGTAGTACGTCCTATAGGACAGTCAATCAGCCCCAGCATTTT. Its protein product is CASSTSYRTVNQPQHF.